What follows describes a single T cell receptor (beta chain). Its antigen is unknown. Healthy bone marrow donors made up the donors. The data belong to a study of cytomegalovirus exposure and HLA in healthy donors. As for the study in general: Among a few hundred genotyped donors, 65% to 90% fell in the Caucasian-associated ancestry cluster. Findings and caveats of the study: Most TCR sequences showed up rarely, but some public TCRs showed up in many donors.

The PCR ran on 60 Vbeta and 13 Jbeta primers. Some clones are missing from TCRdb's copy, which holds only in-frame ones; the method was immunoSEQ multiplex PCR. Its table lists about 48,000 clones. Sequences were obtained from PBMCs. The receptor was derived from a male donor in good health and CMV-seropositive.

CDR3 in amino acids: CASTTGWGSYNEQFF. The CDR3 coding sequence is TGTGCCAGCACTACGGGGTGGGGCTCCTACAATGAGCAGTTCTTC. The genes are TRBV6-1 and TRBJ2-1; possible D gene TRBD2, 5 bases. Germline V gives CDR1 MNHNS, CDR2 SASEGT. The length of the CDR3 is 15 residues. V was pared by 7 bases and J by 0 bases, with 13 bases between.